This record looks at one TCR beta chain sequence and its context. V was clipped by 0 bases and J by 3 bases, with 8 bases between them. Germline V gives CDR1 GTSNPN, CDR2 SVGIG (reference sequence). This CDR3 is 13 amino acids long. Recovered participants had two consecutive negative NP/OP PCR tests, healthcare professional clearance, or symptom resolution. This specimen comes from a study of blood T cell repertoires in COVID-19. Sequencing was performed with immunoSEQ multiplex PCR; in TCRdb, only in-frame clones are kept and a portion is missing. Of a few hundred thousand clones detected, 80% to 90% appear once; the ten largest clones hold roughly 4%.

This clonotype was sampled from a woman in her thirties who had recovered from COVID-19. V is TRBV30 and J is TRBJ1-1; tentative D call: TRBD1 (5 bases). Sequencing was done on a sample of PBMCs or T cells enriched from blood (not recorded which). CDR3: CAWSVRGDTEAFF. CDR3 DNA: TGTGCCTGGAGTGTAAGGGGTGACACTGAAGCTTTCTTT.